The present entry profiles one T cell receptor beta chain with its context. This specimen belongs to a study of CD8 T cells in Susac syndrome. The authors sequenced TCR beta from blood CD8+ and CD4+ T cells. The multiple sclerosis controls were treatment-naive patients affected by stable or active relapsing-remitting disease. TEMRA cells were enriched by FACS, and CD4+ and CD8+ T cells were negatively isolated. RNA, at about 0.45 to 1 ug, was reverse transcribed with random hexamers. Multiplex immunoSEQ PCR targeted 54 Vbeta and 13 Jbeta TCR beta segments. Each CDR3 protein is one row after TCRdb ran MiXCR on the immunoSEQ multiplex PCR reads. Seen here are hundreds of thousands of distinct CDR3 sequences, around 85% observed once, and the top ten hold about 0.12%. The CDR3 extends over 14 amino acids. Germline V gene sequence: CDR1 MGHRA, CDR2 YSYEKL. The junction had 7 bases not matched to a gene; V was cut back by 6 bases and J by 3 bases.

The chain carries TRBV4-1 and TRBJ2-7; the match to TRBD1 covers 8 bases. The TCR comes from a human donor with multiple sclerosis. The source material was CD8+ T cells from PBMCs. CDR3 nucleotides: TGCGCCAGCAGTTCGACAGGGGTGAGCTACGAGCAGTACTTC. Amino acids: CASSSTGVSYEQYF.